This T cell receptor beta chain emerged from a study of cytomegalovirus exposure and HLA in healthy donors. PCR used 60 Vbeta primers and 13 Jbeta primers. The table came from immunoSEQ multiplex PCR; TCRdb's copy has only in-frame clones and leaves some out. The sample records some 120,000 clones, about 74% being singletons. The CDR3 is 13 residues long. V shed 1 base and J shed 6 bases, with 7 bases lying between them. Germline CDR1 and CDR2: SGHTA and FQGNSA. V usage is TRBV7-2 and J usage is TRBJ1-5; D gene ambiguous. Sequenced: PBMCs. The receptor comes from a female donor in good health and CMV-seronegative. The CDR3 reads CASSLVAGQPQHF. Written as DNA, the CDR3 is TGTGCCAGCAGCTTAGTGGCGGGTCAGCCCCAGCATTTT.